These 6 T cell receptor beta chains originate from one sample sequenced in a study of T cell responses to AZD1222 COVID-19 vaccine. Data came from immunoSEQ multiplex PCR; TCRdb stores just in-frame clones and leaves some out. The sample yields 88,000 or so clones, around nine tenths seen once. The material was peripheral blood, obtained on day 0 of AZD1222 vaccination. The receptors derive from an adult in good health.

The chain is built from TRBV21-1 and TRBJ2-3. TRBV21-1 is tagged as a pseudogene. The CDR3 contains 17 residues. The CDR3, as DNA: TGTGCCAGCAGCCATTCCGGTCGACCAGAATCCACAGATACGCAGTATTTT. Its translation: CASSHSGRPESTDTQYF.

The chain links TRBV6-4 to TRBJ2-2; TRBD1 might be the D (7 bases). Germline lookup yields CDR1 MRHNA and CDR2 SNTAGT. V lost 6 bases and J lost 3, with 14 bases in between. CDR3 length: 15 residues. The CDR3 protein is CASSAQGGYTGELFF. The CDR3 DNA sequence: TGTGCCAGCAGCGCCCAGGGGGGCTACACCGGGGAGCTGTTTTTT.

This chain connects TRBV12-3 or TRBV12-4 to TRBJ2-7; unclear D gene. The V end was cut by 7 bases, the J end by 2 bases, with 9 bases between. The CDR3 is made up of 12 amino acids. This chain's CDR3 is CASTQDTYEQYF. In DNA, the CDR3 is TGTGCCAGCACCCAAGATACCTACGAGCAGTACTTC.

This clone is medium-sized within its sample. Other nucleotide sequences from this sample produce the same CDR3. The chain employs TRBV6-1 and TRBJ2-2; D gene unclear. CDR1 is MNHNS and CDR2 is SASEGT in the germline V gene. The CDR3 contains 13 residues. V shed 1 base and J shed 3 bases, with 3 bases lying between them. CDR3 region: CASSEGDTGELFF. The CDR3 nucleotides are TGTGCCAGCAGTGAAGGGGACACCGGGGAGCTGTTTTTT.

The chain combines TRBV20-1 with TRBJ1-3; D call uncertain. Trimming removed 3 bases at V and 0 bases at J, with 15 bases between. Germline CDR1 and CDR2: DFQATT and SNEGSKA (reference sequence). The CDR3 runs 16 residues. The CDR3 DNA follows: TGCAGTGCTAGTGGTTTAGGTGTGTACTCTGGAAACACCATATATTTT. Protein product: CSASGLGVYSGNTIYF.

The J gene is TRBJ1-5, the V gene TRBV2; D is possibly TRBD1 (5 bases). With 4 bases removed from V and 2 bases from J, the gap between germline ends came to 9 bases. The V gene's germline CDR1 is SNHLY and CDR2 FYNNEI. The CDR3 totals 14 residues. The CDR3 DNA follows: TGTGCCAGCAGTGCAGGGTTAGGCAATCAGCCCCAGCATTTT. This sequence encodes CASSAGLGNQPQHF.